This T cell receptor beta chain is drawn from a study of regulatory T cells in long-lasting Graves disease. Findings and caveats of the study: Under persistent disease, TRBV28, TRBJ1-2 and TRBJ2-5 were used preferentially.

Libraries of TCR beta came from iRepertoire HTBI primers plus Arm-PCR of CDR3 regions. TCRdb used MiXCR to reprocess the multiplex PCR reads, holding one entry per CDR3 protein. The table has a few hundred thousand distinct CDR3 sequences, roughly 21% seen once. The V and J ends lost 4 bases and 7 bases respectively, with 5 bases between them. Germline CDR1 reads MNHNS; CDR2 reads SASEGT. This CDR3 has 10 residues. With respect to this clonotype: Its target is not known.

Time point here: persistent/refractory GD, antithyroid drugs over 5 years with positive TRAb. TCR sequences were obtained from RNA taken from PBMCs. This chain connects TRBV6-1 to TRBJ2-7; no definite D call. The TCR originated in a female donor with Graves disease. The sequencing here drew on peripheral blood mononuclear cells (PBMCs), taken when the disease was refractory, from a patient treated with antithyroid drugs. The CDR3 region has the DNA TGTGCCAGCAGTGGTTGGGAGCAGTACTTC. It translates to CASSGWEQYF.